Each of the 3 T cell receptor beta chains below was sequenced from the same sample in a study of blood T cell repertoires in COVID-19. TCRdb's copy holds only in-frame clones and misses some; the assay was immunoSEQ multiplex PCR. This table has approximately 140,000 clones, approximately 80% appearing once. The source material was peripheral blood. These receptors were collected from a woman at least 80 years old in a cohort sampled during active or convalescent COVID-19.

The chain recombines TRBV7-9 with TRBJ2-2, with D uncertain. Germline loops: CDR1 SEHNR, CDR2 FQNEAQ (reference sequence). Trimming removed 1 base from V and 6 bases from J, with 6 bases in between. The CDR3 totals 13 residues. DNA for the CDR3: TGTGCCAGCAGCTTAGGTACGGCCGGGGAGCTGTTTTTT. Protein sequence: CASSLGTAGELFF. Variable domain in full (rest from reference TRBV7-9 and TRBJ2-2): DTGVSQNPRHKITKRGQNVTFRCDPISEHNRLYWYRQTLGQGPEFLTYFQNEAQLEKSRLLSDRFSAERPKGSFSTLEIQRTEQGDSAMYLCASSLGTAGELFFGEGSRLTVL.

The chain is built from TRBV3-1 (or the pseudogene TRBV3-2) and TRBJ1-3; 7 bases match TRBD1. CDR3 length: 21 amino acids. The V gene end was trimmed by 2 bases and the J gene end by 2 bases; junction bases not matched to a gene: 21. Germline lookup yields CDR1 LGHDT and CDR2 YNNKEL (reference sequence). The CDR3 nucleotides read TGTGCCAGCAGCCAAAGGGCCCTCGGTTTACAGGGGAAAATGCCTGGAAACACCATATATTTT. It encodes CASSQRALGLQGKMPGNTIYF.

The V call is TRBV18, the J call TRBJ2-5, with 10 nucleotides matching TRBD1. V was pared by 3 bases and J by 5 bases, with 6 bases of the junction left unmatched. Germline values: CDR1 KGHSH, CDR2 LQKENI. The CDR3 spans 15 residues. The CDR3 coding sequence is TGTGCCAGCTCACCGCTCGACAGGGGGCGTGAGACCCAGTACTTC. As protein: CASSPLDRGRETQYF.